This paragraph reports one T cell receptor (beta chain). The sample originates from a study of blood T cell repertoires in COVID-19. Some clones are missing from TCRdb's copy, which holds only in-frame ones; the method was immunoSEQ multiplex PCR. The table includes approximately 300,000 clones, 70% to 90% detected once. The V end lost 4 bases, the J end lost 6 bases, and 19 bases lay between the germline ends. CDR3 length equals 15 residues. Looked up from germline, CDR1 is SGHKS and CDR2 is YYEKEE (reference sequence). The study drew participants aged about 18 to 89 years from some 24 US areas. The sequence came from a woman in her 30s who had recovered from COVID-19. The chain combines TRBV5-5 with TRBJ1-2; D remains ambiguous. The sequencing input was PBMCs or T cells enriched from blood (not recorded which). CDR3 sequence reads: CASSTASFMGDGYTF. The CDR3 region has the DNA TGTGCCAGCAGCACGGCTAGCTTTATGGGTGATGGCTACACCTTC.